One and the same sample provided the 30 T cell receptor beta chains below, sequenced in a study of CD8 T cells in Susac syndrome. Random hexamers primed reverse transcription of about 0.5 to 1 ug RNA. A single record per CDR3 protein comes from TCRdb applying MiXCR to the immunoSEQ multiplex PCR reads. The sample shows 200,000 to 250,000 distinct CDR3 sequences, less than 95% of them seen only once. Sequencing input: CD4+ T cells from PBMCs. Receptors originate from a human donor with Susac syndrome.

The J gene is TRBJ1-6, the V gene TRBV12-3 or TRBV12-4, with 10 bases lining up with TRBD1. The CDR3 covers 15 residues. V shed 7 bases and J 8 bases; nucleotides not matched to a gene: 8. CDR3 loop: CASKQGQGIYSPLHF. The CDR3 DNA is TGTGCCAGCAAACAGGGACAGGGGATATATTCACCCCTCCACTTT.

The genes are TRBV12-3 or TRBV12-4 and TRBJ2-3; either TRBD1 or TRBD2 may fit D (6 bases each). The germline V and J ends were trimmed by 6 bases and 14 bases, with 18 bases remaining between them. The CDR3 runs to 12 residues. The CDR3 DNA reads TGTGCCAGCAGCCCTCCGAGGGGGGCTCGGTATTTT. Amino acid sequence: CASSPPRGARYF.

The rearrangement uses TRBV5-5 and TRBJ1-5; D unresolved. Germline loops: CDR1 SGHKS, CDR2 YYEKEE (reference sequence). There are 14 residues in the CDR3. The V gene lost 5 bases and the J gene lost 7 bases, with 16 bases spanning the gap. CDR3: CASSPYREEQPQHF. CDR3 DNA sequence: TGTGCCAGCAGTCCCTATCGAGAGGAACAGCCCCAGCATTTT. The variable domain in full, completed from reference TRBV5-5 and TRBJ1-5, reads DAGVTQSPTHLIKTRGQQVTLRCSPISGHKSVSWYQQVLGQGPQFIFQYYEKEERGRGNFPDRFSARQFPNYSSELNVNALLLGDSALYLCASSPYREEQPQHFGDGTRLSIL.

The chain is built from TRBV6-2 or TRBV6-3 and TRBJ2-1; D is unresolved. The CDR3 totals 13 residues. With 2 bases removed from V and 4 bases from J, the gap between germline ends came to 6 bases. Looked up from germline, CDR1 is MNHEY and CDR2 is SVGEGT. CDR3 nucleotides: TGTGCCAGCAGTTACGACGGATACAATGAGCAGTTCTTC. Translating gives CASSYDGYNEQFF.

The chain uses TRBV18 and TRBJ2-3, with 7 bases that match TRBD1. CDR1 and CDR2 from the germline V gene are KGHSH and LQKENI. The CDR3 runs 15 residues. Trimming removed 6 bases from V and 4 bases from J; junction bases left unmatched: 10. The CDR3 DNA reads as TGTGCCAGCTCTCCTCTCAGGGGGAAAGCAGATACGCAGTATTTT. This translates into CASSPLRGKADTQYF. Using reference TRBV18 and TRBJ2-3 for the parts outside the CDR3, the full variable domain is NAGVMQNPRHLVRRRGQEARLRCSPMKGHSHVYWYRQLPEEGLKFMVYLQKENIIDESGMPKERFSAEFPKEGPSILRIQQVVRGDSAAYFCASSPLRGKADTQYFGPGTRLTVL.

CDR3 DNA sequence: TGTGCCAGCTCAGAACGGACAGGGGGCGTCTATGGCTACACCTTC. Amino acid sequence: CASSERTGGVYGYTF. This chain connects TRBV18 to TRBJ1-2, with 11 bases matching TRBD1. Germline CDR1 reads KGHSH; CDR2 reads LQKENI. Losses at the gene ends were 5 bases for V and 4 bases for J; bases not matched to a gene: 6. This CDR3 has 15 residues.

The V gene is TRBV29-1, the J gene TRBJ1-4; D is possibly TRBD1 (5 bases). Trimming took 5 bases from V and 13 from J, leaving 26 bases between them. Looked up from germline, CDR1 is SQVTM and CDR2 is ANQGSEA. This CDR3 region has 15 residues. DNA of the CDR3: TGCAGCGTTCCGGGCCCCCCGGGGGACTTGGGGGGACTGTTTTTT. It specifies CSVPGPPGDLGGLFF.

This clonotype was detected once. The genes are TRBV30 and TRBJ2-6, with D perhaps TRBD1 (5 bases). Trimming removed 5 bases from V and 2 bases from J, with 13 bases in between. This CDR3 is built from 15 residues. Germline lookup yields CDR1 GTSNPN and CDR2 SVGIG (reference sequence). CDR3 bases: TGTGCCTGGTCAAGTCTAGGGGCTGGGGCCAACGTCCTGACTTTC. Amino acids: CAWSSLGAGANVLTF.

The chain recombines TRBV20-1 with TRBJ2-7; 7 nucleotides line up with TRBD2. Trimming cost V 6 bases and J 1 base; bases outside gene matches: 12. The CDR3 runs 15 residues. Germline CDR1 is DFQATT and CDR2 is SNEGSKA (reference sequence). This CDR3 reads CSAESSGTISYEQYF. The CDR3 DNA sequence: TGCAGTGCAGAATCCTCCGGGACTATATCCTACGAGCAGTACTTC.

The gene calls are TRBV5-1 and TRBJ2-1, with D perhaps given as TRBD1 or TRBD2 (5 bases each). V was trimmed by 0 bases and J by 10 bases, leaving 17 bases between them. Germline V gene lookup returns CDR1 SGHRS and CDR2 YFSETQ. CDR3 length equals 15 residues. The CDR3 region is CASSLAAGASGEQFF. CDR3 bases: TGCGCCAGCAGCTTGGCCGCCGGGGCGAGTGGGGAGCAGTTCTTC.

The CDR3 DNA reads as TGTGCCACCCGGGCCGAAGGACAGGGGGCGGAAAAACTGTTTTTT. It specifies CATRAEGQGAEKLFF. The chain couples TRBV15 to TRBJ1-4, with 11 positions matching TRBD1. Germline CDR1 and CDR2: LNHNV and YYDKDF (reference sequence). The CDR3 spans 15 residues. The V and J ends lost 8 bases and 8 bases, in that order; junction bases with no gene match: 10.

The chain joins TRBV30 to TRBJ1-2; D is undetermined. Germline CDR1 reads GTSNPN; CDR2 reads SVGIG (reference sequence). This CDR3 is 14 amino acids long. V lost 2 bases to trimming and J lost 0 bases, with 10 bases between them. The CDR3 nucleotides read TGTGCCTGGAGTCGAAGGGCGGCTAACTATGGCTACACCTTC. It yields the protein CAWSRRAANYGYTF.

The chain employs TRBV20-1 and TRBJ2-3; 8 positions agree with TRBD2. CDR1 is DFQATT and CDR2 is SNEGSKA in the germline V gene (reference sequence). This CDR3 is 15 amino acids long. Trimming removed 6 bases from V and 1 base from J; junction bases left unmatched: 9. CDR3 bases: TGCAGTGCCTCCGGGAGGGGCGCGGGCACAGATACGCAGTATTTT. It encodes CSASGRGAGTDTQYF.

This clonotype has a handful of counts. This CDR3 reads CASSPSLNTEAFF. The CDR3 DNA reads as TGTGCCAGCAGCCCATCCCTCAATACTGAAGCTTTCTTT. The rearrangement links TRBV7-9 to TRBJ1-1; no reliable D call. The CDR3 contains 13 residues. The V end was cut by 5 bases, the J end by 5 bases, with 12 bases between. Germline CDR1 reads SEHNR; CDR2 reads FQNEAQ (reference sequence).

Only one count was recorded for this clonotype. This chain connects TRBV19 to TRBJ2-2; possible D gene TRBD1, 6 bases. V lost 6 bases, J lost 1 base, and 9 bases lay in between. The germline CDR1 and CDR2 sequences are LNHDA and SQIVND (reference sequence). There are 14 residues in the CDR3. The CDR3 DNA is TGTGCCAGTAGGGACAGATTGAACACCGGGGAGCTGTTTTTT. Protein sequence: CASRDRLNTGELFF.

The rearrangement links TRBV18 to TRBJ1-5; D gene unclear. Trimming cost V 6 bases and J 1 base, with 7 bases left between them. This CDR3 comprises 13 residues. Germline assignment: CDR1 KGHSH and CDR2 LQKENI. The DNA of the CDR3 is TGTGCCAGCTCTCAAAGCAGCAATCAGCCCCAGCATTTT. Amino acid sequence: CASSQSSNQPQHF.

The V and J genes are TRBV28 and TRBJ1-5; D is possibly TRBD1 (5 bases). The CDR3 consists of 14 residues. V was cut by 7 bases and J by 0 bases, with 10 bases left in between. CDR1 and CDR2 from the germline V gene are MDHEN and SYDVKM. The DNA of the CDR3 is TGTGCCAGCATGGGGGGGGGTAGCAATCAGCCCCAGCATTTT. Amino acids: CASMGGGSNQPQHF. The full variable domain, in which reference TRBV28 and TRBJ1-5 provide the parts outside the CDR3, is DVKVTQSSRYLVKRTGEKVFLECVQDMDHENMFWYRQDPGLGLRLIYFSYDVKMKEKGDIPEGYSVSREKKERFSLILESASTNQTSMYLCASMGGGSNQPQHFGDGTRLSIL.

The chain uses TRBV10-3 and TRBJ1-1; 11 nucleotides align to TRBD1. The V and J ends lost 0 bases and 7 bases, in that order; junction bases with no gene match: 13. Germline CDR1 is ENHRY and CDR2 is SYGVKD. The length of the CDR3 is 18 residues. The CDR3 sequence is CAISESAGTGGSRLEAFF. The CDR3 DNA reads as TGTGCCATCAGTGAGTCGGCCGGGACAGGGGGTTCTCGGCTTGAAGCTTTCTTT.

The chain recombines TRBV4-2 with TRBJ2-2; D call uncertain. Trimming removed 0 bases from V and 4 bases from J, with 9 bases in between. The CDR3 sequence is 15 residues long. Germline lookup yields CDR1 LGHNA and CDR2 YNFKEQ. The CDR3 DNA sequence: TGTGCCAGCAGCCAAGATGTAGGTTTCACCGGGGAGCTGTTTTTT. Amino acids: CASSQDVGFTGELFF.

The rearrangement uses TRBV5-1 and TRBJ2-2, with TRBD1 matching 7 bases. CDR1 is SGHRS, CDR2 YFSETQ, per germline. CDR3 length: 15 residues. V gave up 3 bases and J gave up 0 bases; unmatched junction bases: 2. The CDR3: CASSWGQSNTGELFF. The CDR3 DNA reads as TGCGCCAGCAGCTGGGGACAGTCGAACACCGGGGAGCTGTTTTTT. The complete variable domain, with remaining parts taken from reference TRBV5-1 and TRBJ2-2, reads KAGVTQTPRYLIKTRGQQVTLSCSPISGHRSVSWYQQTPGQGLQFLFEYFSETQRNKGNFPGRFSGRQFSNSRSEMNVSTLELGDSALYLCASSWGQSNTGELFFGEGSRLTVL.

The gene calls are TRBV12-3 or TRBV12-4 and TRBJ2-3; no reliable D call. Trimming pared 6 bases from V and 1 base from J, leaving 20 bases between. The CDR3 spans 17 residues. The CDR3: CASRYRSRSPGTDTQYF. CDR3 coding DNA: TGTGCCAGCAGGTATAGGTCGCGGAGCCCAGGCACAGATACGCAGTATTTT.

V is TRBV20-1 and J is TRBJ1-2; D gene uncertain. This CDR3 comprises 13 residues. The V gene's germline CDR1 is DFQATT and CDR2 SNEGSKA (reference sequence). Trimming took off 3 bases at V and 7 bases at J, with 15 bases between the two ends. In nucleotides, the CDR3 is TGCAGTGCTAGGCCGGGATTGGAGAGTGGCTACACCTTC. Its translation is CSARPGLESGYTF.

The chain is built from TRBV19 and TRBJ1-1; D is uncertain. V lost 3 bases to trimming and J lost 7 bases, with 12 bases between them. The CDR3 totals 13 residues. The germline V gene has CDR1 LNHDA and CDR2 SQIVND (reference sequence). The CDR3 spells CASSITRSFEAFF. CDR3 in DNA: TGTGCCAGTAGTATTACTCGGAGTTTTGAAGCTTTCTTT.

This clonotype was counted once. The chain links TRBV5-4 to TRBJ2-5; 11 bases match TRBD2. Per the germline V gene, CDR1 is SGHNT and CDR2 is YYREEE (reference sequence). V dropped 0 bases and J dropped 5; count of bases not matched to a gene: 9. This CDR3 comprises 17 residues. The CDR3 region is CASSLGRGSGGVETQYF. The CDR3 DNA sequence: TGTGCCAGCAGCTTGGGCCGAGGTAGCGGGGGGGTGGAGACCCAGTACTTC.

This chain joins TRBV6-5 and TRBJ2-7; unclear D gene. The V gene's germline CDR1 is MNHEY and CDR2 SVGAGI. This CDR3 has 14 amino acids. V lost 6 bases and J 3 bases, leaving 15 bases between the germline ends. This CDR3 is CASRTALMNYEQYF. The CDR3 nucleotides read TGTGCCAGCAGAACCGCCCTCATGAACTACGAGCAGTACTTC.

V is TRBV20-1 and J is TRBJ2-5, with D maybe TRBD2 (5 bases). The germline V gene has CDR1 DFQATT and CDR2 SNEGSKA (reference sequence). The CDR3 is 13 amino acids. The V end lost 5 bases, the J end lost 5 bases, and 15 bases lay between the germline ends. The CDR3 DNA reads as TGCAGTGCTGGAGTAGAGGGCAGGGAGACCCAGTACTTC. The encoded protein is CSAGVEGRETQYF.

The genes are TRBV4-2 and TRBJ1-6; tentative D call: TRBD1 (5 bases). V lost 0 bases, J lost 6 bases, and 12 bases lay in between. Germline lookup yields CDR1 LGHNA and CDR2 YNFKEQ. The CDR3 is made up of 16 amino acids. The CDR3 DNA is TGTGCCAGCAGCCAAGATTCGGGGGGTTTTAATTCACCCCTCCACTTT. The encoded protein is CASSQDSGGFNSPLHF.

The chain uses TRBV20-1 and TRBJ1-6, with D tentatively TRBD1 (6 bases). The V end was cut by 4 bases, the J end by 12 bases, with 13 bases between. CDR1 is DFQATT and CDR2 is SNEGSKA in the germline V gene (reference sequence). This CDR3 is 12 amino acids long. Written as DNA, the CDR3 is TGCAGTGCTAAAACAGGGTCTCAACCCCTCCACTTT. It is translated as CSAKTGSQPLHF.

This sequence joins TRBV5-1 and TRBJ2-3; the match to TRBD2 covers 8 bases. Germline assignment: CDR1 SGHRS and CDR2 YFSETQ. This CDR3 spans 14 amino acids. The V segment lost 4 bases and the J segment 4 bases; nucleotides outside the gene matches: 5. CDR3 residues: CASSISGVPDTQYF. For the CDR3, the DNA is TGCGCCAGCAGCATTAGCGGGGTCCCAGATACGCAGTATTTT.

The chain carries TRBV20-1 and TRBJ2-1, with 9 nucleotides matching TRBD2. The V segment lost 5 bases and the J segment 6 bases; nucleotides outside the gene matches: 14. Germline CDR1 DFQATT, CDR2 SNEGSKA (reference sequence). CDR3 length: 16 amino acids. The CDR3 DNA follows: TGCAGTGCTCTACCCTCTAGCGGGGCCCAGGGCAATGAGCAGTTCTTC. Protein: CSALPSSGAQGNEQFF.